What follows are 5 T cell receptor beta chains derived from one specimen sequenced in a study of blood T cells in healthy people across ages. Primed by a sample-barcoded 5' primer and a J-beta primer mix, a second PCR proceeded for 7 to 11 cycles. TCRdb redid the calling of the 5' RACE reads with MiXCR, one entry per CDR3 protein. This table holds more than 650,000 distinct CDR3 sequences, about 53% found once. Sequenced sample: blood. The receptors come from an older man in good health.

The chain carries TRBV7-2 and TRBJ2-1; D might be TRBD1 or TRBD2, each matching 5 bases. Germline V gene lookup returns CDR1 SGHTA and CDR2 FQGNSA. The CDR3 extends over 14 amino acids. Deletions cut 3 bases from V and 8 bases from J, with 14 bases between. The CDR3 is CASSFSGRGDEQFF. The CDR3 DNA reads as TGTGCCAGCAGCTTCTCGGGCCGGGGCGATGAGCAGTTCTTC.

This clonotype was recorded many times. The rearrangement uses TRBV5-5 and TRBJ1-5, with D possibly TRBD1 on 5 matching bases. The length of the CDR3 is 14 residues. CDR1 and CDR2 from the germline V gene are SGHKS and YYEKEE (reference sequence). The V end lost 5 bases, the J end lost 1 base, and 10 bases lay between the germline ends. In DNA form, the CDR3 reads TGTGCCAGCAGTGTCCGGGGGAGCAATCAGCCCCAGCATTTT. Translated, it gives CASSVRGSNQPQHF.

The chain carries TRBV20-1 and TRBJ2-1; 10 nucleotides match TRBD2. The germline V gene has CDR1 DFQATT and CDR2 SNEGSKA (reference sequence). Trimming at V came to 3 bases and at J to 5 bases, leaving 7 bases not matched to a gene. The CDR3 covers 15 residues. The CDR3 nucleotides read TGCAGTGCTAGCTTTGCTAGCGGGAGCAACAATGAGCAGTTCTTC. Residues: CSASFASGSNNEQFF.

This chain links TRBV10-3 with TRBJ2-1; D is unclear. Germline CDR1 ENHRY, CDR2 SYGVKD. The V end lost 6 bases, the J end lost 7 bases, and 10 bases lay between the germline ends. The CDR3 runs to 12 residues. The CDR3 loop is CAISLSDNEQFF. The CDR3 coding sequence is TGTGCCATCAGCCTCTCCGATAATGAGCAGTTCTTC.

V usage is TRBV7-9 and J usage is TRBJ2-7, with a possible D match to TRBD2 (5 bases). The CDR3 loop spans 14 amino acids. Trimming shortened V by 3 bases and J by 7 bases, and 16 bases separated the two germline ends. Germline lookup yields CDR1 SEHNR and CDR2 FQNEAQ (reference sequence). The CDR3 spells CASSFSAGTGEQYF. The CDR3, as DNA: TGTGCCAGCAGCTTCAGCGCGGGCACGGGGGAGCAGTACTTC.